This entry concerns a single T cell receptor beta chain. Those enrolled in Seattle joined during active infection and were followed longitudinally afterward. Trimming removed 6 bases from V and 5 bases from J, with 11 bases in between. The germline V gene has CDR1 DFQATT and CDR2 SNEGSKA (reference sequence). The CDR3 length is 11 residues. The data were obtained in a study of blood T cell repertoires in COVID-19. Study background: Samples of COVID-19 (acute and convalescent) were obtained from the United States, Italy and Spain. The cDNA or gDNA used as material had been derived from T cells, B-cell-depleted T cells, or PBMCs.

Authors' analysis steps: Scientists estimated how many nucleated cells there were by amplifying reference gene primers. Produced via immunoSEQ multiplex PCR; TCRdb's table is partial and in-frame only. The DNA was the basis for D and trimming; V, J and clone size are from that table. The table shows approximately 120,000 clones, with 85% occurring only once. The sequence was collected from a woman at least 80 years old with COVID-19, enrolled during active disease. This chain joins TRBV20-1 and TRBJ2-7; perhaps TRBD2 as D (5 bases). The sample comprised peripheral blood. The DNA of the CDR3 is TGCAGTGCCGAGAGGGCAAACGAGCAGTACTTC. It is translated as CSAERANEQYF.